This entry lists 8 T cell receptor beta chains sequenced from one sample in a study of T cells after yellow fever vaccination (dated by TCRdb to about 2019). Library prep was done by 5' RACE. TCRdb lists the instrument as Illumina HiSeq 2500. TCRdb ran its own pipeline on the public reads, namely fastp trimming at Q25 and MiXCR clone calling, and kept in-frame beta chains. For every CDR3 protein sequence, its rows merge into one entry that carries the most common genes and DNA. Within this sample are more than 350,000 distinct CDR3 sequences, with 9.5% to 13% of them counted one time only. The biggest ten clones account for roughly 18% of the sample. What the treatment or condition label conveys for this sample: live attenuated yellow fever vaccine strain. The material sequenced was PBMCs, taken on the day of the first yellow fever vaccination. The receptor source for this set is a man between 18 and 29 years old who received the YFV17D yellow fever vaccine.

This clonotype appeared a few times. The rearrangement uses TRBV11-2 and TRBJ2-7; 9 nucleotides match TRBD1. The CDR3 covers 15 residues. Germline-derived CDR1 and CDR2 are SGHAT and FQNNGV. V shed 4 bases and J 0 bases; nucleotides not matched to a gene: 4. CDR3 in DNA: TGTGCCAGCAGCTACGAGACAGGGGGCTCCTACGAGCAGTACTTC. Translation gives CASSYETGGSYEQYF.

The rearrangement uses TRBV7-9 and TRBJ1-1, with D maybe TRBD1 (5 bases). V was pared by 5 bases and J by 3 bases, with 19 bases between. Germline V gene data show CDR1 as SEHNR and CDR2 as FQNEAQ (reference sequence). This CDR3 spans 16 amino acids. The CDR3 DNA is TGTGCCAGCAGCCCCGACCGGGGAGGGGAGGACACTGAAGCTTTCTTT. Translated, it gives CASSPDRGGEDTEAFF.

This clonotype appeared many times. The V call is TRBV9, the J call TRBJ2-1, with D possibly matching TRBD1 (5 bases). Germline V CDR1 and CDR2: SGDLS, YYNGEE. The germline V and J ends were trimmed by 4 bases and 8 bases, with 22 bases remaining between them. The CDR3 is 16 amino acids. The CDR3 DNA reads as TGTGCCAGCAGCAGTAGGAAAGGGGTAGGCTCGGATGAGCAGTTCTTC. As protein: CASSSRKGVGSDEQFF.

The V gene is TRBV28, the J gene TRBJ2-1; D is undetermined. The CDR3 sequence is 14 residues long. Deletions cut 2 bases from V and 8 bases from J, with 13 bases between. The germline V gene has CDR1 MDHEN and CDR2 SYDVKM. The chain's CDR3 is CASSLAPLPDEQFF. The CDR3 DNA sequence: TGTGCCAGCAGTTTAGCCCCGCTCCCCGATGAGCAGTTCTTC.

Concerning this clonotype: The junction differs from germline at one of its ends, possibly a read error. The chain has TRBV4-2 and TRBJ1-4, with unresolved D. This CDR3 spans 16 amino acids. Germline-derived CDR1 and CDR2 are LGHNA and YNFKEQ. CDR3 residues: CASIQPARVTNEKLFF. The CDR3 nucleotides read TGTGCCAGCATCCAACCTGCCCGGGTAACTAATGAAAAACTGTTTTTT.

The chain couples TRBV7-9 to TRBJ2-5; tentative D call: TRBD1 (6 bases). Trimming took off 6 bases at V and 2 bases at J, with 13 bases between the two ends. CDR3 length: 14 residues. Per germline, CDR1 SEHNR and CDR2 FQNEAQ (reference sequence). CDR3 region: CASSLNQGQETQYF. The CDR3, as DNA: TGTGCCAGCAGTCTTAATCAGGGGCAAGAGACCCAGTACTTC.

The V gene is TRBV29-1, the J gene TRBJ1-1, with D possibly being TRBD1 (5 bases). This CDR3 contains 13 residues. Germline assignment: CDR1 SQVTM and CDR2 ANQGSEA. The V and J ends lost 7 bases and 8 bases respectively, with 20 bases between them. CDR3 residues: CSEKPGTRVEAFF. The DNA of the CDR3 is TGCAGCGAGAAACCCGGGACCCGAGTAGAAGCTTTCTTT. Filled out from reference TRBV29-1 and TRBJ1-1, the complete variable domain reads SAVISQKPSRDICQRGTSLTIQCQVDSQVTMMFWYRQQPGQSLTLIATANQGSEATYESGFVIDKFPISRPNLTFSTLTVSNMSPEDSSIYLCSEKPGTRVEAFFGQGTRLTVV.

This chain connects TRBV9 to TRBJ1-2, with D perhaps TRBD1 (6 bases). Per the germline V gene, CDR1 is SGDLS and CDR2 is YYNGEE. With 1 base removed from V and 3 bases from J, the gap between germline ends came to 22 bases. This CDR3 comprises 18 residues. CDR3 coding DNA: TGTGCCAGCAGCGTATCATATCTTACAGGGTCGATCGACTATGGCTACACCTTC. Translated: CASSVSYLTGSIDYGYTF.